Listed here are 2 T cell receptor beta chains from one sample, sequenced in a study of blood T cells in healthy people across ages. Next came a second PCR, run for about 6 to 12 cycles, which used a sample-barcoded 5' primer along with a J-beta primer mix. Using its own MiXCR run on the 5' RACE reads, TCRdb lists one record per CDR3 protein. The repertoire includes about 780,000 distinct CDR3 sequences, about half of them detected once, and roughly 20% sits in the top ten. Sequencing was carried out using blood. Every receptor here comes from an elderly man in good health.

The chain has TRBV12-3 or TRBV12-4 and TRBJ2-5, with 8 bases lining up with TRBD1. The CDR3 sequence is 14 residues long. V dropped 4 bases and J dropped 5; count of bases not matched to a gene: 6. The CDR3 loop is CASSSWTGLETQYF. CDR3 nucleotides: TGTGCCAGCAGTTCTTGGACAGGGCTGGAGACCCAGTACTTC.

This clonotype was observed a handful of times. This rearrangement joins TRBV29-1 to TRBJ2-1; D is perhaps TRBD2 (6 bases). With 3 bases removed from V and 4 bases from J, the gap between germline ends came to 10 bases. Germline-derived CDR1 and CDR2 are SQVTM and ANQGSEA. This CDR3 contains 13 residues. CDR3 loop: CSVDGGRYNEQFF. In DNA, the CDR3 is TGCAGCGTTGATGGGGGGAGGTACAATGAGCAGTTCTTC.